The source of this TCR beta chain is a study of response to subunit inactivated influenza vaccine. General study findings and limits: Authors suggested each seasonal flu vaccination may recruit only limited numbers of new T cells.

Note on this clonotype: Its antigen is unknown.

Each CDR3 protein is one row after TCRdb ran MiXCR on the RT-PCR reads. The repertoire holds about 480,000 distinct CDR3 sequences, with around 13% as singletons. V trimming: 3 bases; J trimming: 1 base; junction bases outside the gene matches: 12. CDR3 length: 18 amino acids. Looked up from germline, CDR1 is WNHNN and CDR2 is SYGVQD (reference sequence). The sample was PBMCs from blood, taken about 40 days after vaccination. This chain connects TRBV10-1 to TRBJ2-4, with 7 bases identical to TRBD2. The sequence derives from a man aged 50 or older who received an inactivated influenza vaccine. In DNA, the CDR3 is TGCGCCAGCAGTGACCTCCGAGAGCGGGGCGCGGCCAAAAACATTCAGTACTTC. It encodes CASSDLRERGAAKNIQYF.